Shown below are 15 T cell receptor beta chains from a single sample sequenced in a study of T-cell reconstitution after alpha-beta-depleted transplantation in children. A library of TCRbeta sequences, prepared with unique molecular identifiers, was generated. One entry per CDR3 protein results from TCRdb running MiXCR on the PCR reads. The sample shows about 610,000 distinct CDR3 sequences, 10% of them seen only once. Sequencing was performed on PBMCs from the stem cell graft donor, taken from the stem cell graft. These receptors were taken from a human donor who donated a stem cell graft to a child with acute myeloid leukemia.

This clonotype came up many times. The chain joins TRBV6-2 or TRBV6-3 to TRBJ2-1; 9 bases agree with TRBD2. V gave up 4 bases and J gave up 8 bases; unmatched junction bases: 18. This CDR3 region has 18 residues. Germline CDR1 and CDR2: MNHEY and SVGEGT. Written as DNA, the CDR3 is TGTGCCAGCAGTTTTGGAGTAAGCATCGGCGGGAGGGGAGATGAGCAGTTCTTC. This translates into CASSFGVSIGGRGDEQFF.

The genes are TRBV6-2 or TRBV6-3 and TRBJ1-1, with D unresolved. The V end was cut by 4 bases, the J end by 5 bases, with 8 bases between. Germline V gene lookup returns CDR1 MNHEY and CDR2 SVGEGT. There are 12 residues in the CDR3. CDR3: CASSSTVTEAFF. The CDR3 DNA is TGTGCCAGCAGTTCTACAGTGACTGAAGCTTTCTTT.

The gene calls are TRBV12-3 or TRBV12-4 and TRBJ1-1, with D possibly being TRBD1 (6 bases). Trimming cost V 5 bases and J 4 bases, with 17 bases left between them. This CDR3 contains 15 residues. CDR3 amino acids: CASSPVDRPGTEAFF. The CDR3 region has the DNA TGTGCCAGCAGTCCAGTGGACAGACCGGGCACTGAAGCTTTCTTT.

At least ten counts were recorded for this clonotype. This sequence joins TRBV24-1 and TRBJ2-1, with 9 bases lining up with TRBD1. The ends lost 1 base at V and 8 bases at J; junction bases unmatched: 8. CDR1 and CDR2 (germline): KGHDR, SFDVKD. CDR3 length: 16 residues. CDR3 DNA sequence: TGTGCCACCAGTGATTTAACCGGGACAGGGCGGGATGAGCAGTTCTTC. It yields the protein CATSDLTGTGRDEQFF.

This clonotype was counted only a few times. The rearrangement joins TRBV7-2 to TRBJ2-5, with 12 nucleotides matching TRBD2. The CDR3 covers 16 residues. CDR1 and CDR2 (germline): SGHTA, FQGNSA. The junction had 6 bases not matched to a gene; V was cut back by 1 base and J by 6 bases. CDR3 in amino acids: CASSLGGLAGGKTQYF. Here the CDR3 DNA reads TGTGCCAGCAGCTTAGGGGGCCTAGCGGGAGGGAAGACCCAGTACTTC.

The sample holds a few counts of this clonotype. The genes are TRBV20-1 and TRBJ2-1, with 9 bases matching TRBD2. The CDR3 consists of 13 residues. Germline trimming cut 7 bases from V and 6 bases from J; bases unmatched to any gene: 7. In germline, CDR1 is DFQATT, CDR2 SNEGSKA (reference sequence). The CDR3 here is CSGTLAGLNEQFF. CDR3 bases: TGCAGTGGAACACTAGCGGGCCTCAATGAGCAGTTCTTC.

This clonotype came up a few times. V usage is TRBV6-6 and J usage is TRBJ1-1; D may be TRBD1 (5 bases). Germline assignment: CDR1 MNHNY and CDR2 SVGAGI (reference sequence). V was shortened by 4 bases and J by 10 bases, with 13 bases between the two germline ends. The CDR3 covers 12 residues. CDR3 in DNA: TGTGCCAGCAGTTCGCGGGGGGTCGTAGCTTTCTTT. Protein product: CASSSRGVVAFF.

This clonotype was counted ten times or more. The chain recombines TRBV30 with TRBJ2-3; D not certain. Trimming shortened V by 3 bases and J by 6 bases, and 7 bases separated the two germline ends. CDR1 and CDR2 from the germline V gene are GTSNPN and SVGIG (reference sequence). The CDR3 has 11 residues. CDR3 sequence (DNA): TGTGCCTGGAGGGGTAGGGATACGCAGTATTTT. Translated, it gives CAWRGRDTQYF.

The chain is built from TRBV5-1 and TRBJ2-1, with D unclear. The CDR3 length is 14 residues. With 9 bases removed from V and 1 base from J, the gap between germline ends came to 14 bases. Germline-derived CDR1 and CDR2 are SGHRS and YFSETQ. DNA for the CDR3: TGCGCCACCGCCCTAATAAATTCCTACAATGAGCAGTTCTTC. This translates into CATALINSYNEQFF.

This clonotype occurred a few times. The rearrangement joins TRBV7-2 to TRBJ2-7; 12 nucleotides agree with TRBD2. This CDR3 comprises 15 residues. The germline V gene encodes CDR1 SGHTA and CDR2 FQGNSA. Unmatched junction bases numbered 6, after V lost 0 bases and J lost 9 bases. The chain's CDR3 is CASSLAQLAGGVQYF. Here the CDR3 DNA reads TGTGCCAGCAGCTTAGCGCAGCTAGCGGGAGGGGTGCAGTACTTC.

This clonotype was seen many times. The gene calls are TRBV10-3 and TRBJ2-1; possibly TRBD1 for D (5 bases). Germline CDR1 reads ENHRY; CDR2 reads SYGVKD. V lost 7 bases, J lost 10 bases, and 14 bases lay in between. The CDR3 consists of 12 residues. CDR3 DNA: TGTGCCATCACCGACAGTTACGGCGAGCAGTTCTTC. It translates to CAITDSYGEQFF.

This clonotype turned up a few times. The gene calls are TRBV18 and TRBJ2-1; 9 bases are a match to TRBD2. Germline lookup yields CDR1 KGHSH and CDR2 LQKENI. There are 15 residues in the CDR3. V shed 0 bases, J shed 6 bases, and the junction held 3 bases outside the gene matches. As DNA, the CDR3 is TGTGCCAGCTCACCACCGCCTAGCGGGATCAATGAGCAGTTCTTC. Protein sequence: CASSPPPSGINEQFF.

The genes are TRBV12-3 or TRBV12-4 and TRBJ2-5; tentatively, D is TRBD2 (5 bases). CDR3 size: 11 residues. Deletions cut 8 bases from V and 7 bases from J, with 11 bases between. CDR3 sequence reads: CASRRGGTQYF. CDR3 bases: TGTGCCAGCCGGCGAGGAGGGACCCAGTACTTC.

Only a few counts were recorded for this clonotype. The CDR3 loop reads CASSLGVGALTGELFF. In DNA form, the CDR3 reads TGTGCCAGCAGTTTAGGAGTTGGGGCGCTCACCGGGGAGCTGTTTTTT. This chain links TRBV12-3 or TRBV12-4 with TRBJ2-2; the D gene is possibly TRBD1 (5 bases). V was clipped by 1 base and J by 4 bases, with 13 bases between them. This CDR3 contains 16 residues.

V gene TRBV18 combines with J gene TRBJ1-4; tentative D call: TRBD1 (5 bases). CDR1 KGHSH and CDR2 LQKENI come from the germline V gene. The CDR3 runs to 16 residues. Deletions cut 4 bases from V and 6 bases from J, with 18 bases between. The CDR3 DNA follows: TGTGCCAGCTCACATACCCGACAGACCGGAGATGAAAAACTGTTTTTT. It specifies CASSHTRQTGDEKLFF.